These T cell receptor beta chains were read from a single sample in a study of blood T cell repertoires in COVID-19. This table comes from immunoSEQ multiplex PCR, and its TCRdb copy is limited to in-frame clones, with some not included. This sample has roughly 350,000 clones; around 84% occur once, and the top ten carry roughly 3.6%. The sample taken for sequencing was peripheral blood. These receptors all come from a woman aged 18-29 years with acute or convalescent COVID-19. CDR3s include the opening cysteine and the closing phenylalanine or tryptophan. Each record gives: D gene, clone size, J gene, V gene, CDR3 protein, CDR3 DNA. D genes are given only for firm matches. Clone size is given for some rows only: seen once, a few or many times, or a class if the clone is expanded.

>TRBD1|.|TRBJ1-1|TRBV7-3
CASSRRGITEAFF
TGTGCCAGCAGCCGCAGGGGGATCACTGAAGCTTTCTTT
>.|few|TRBJ2-3|TRBV21-1
CASSKGYQQGSTDTQYF
TGTGCCAGCAGCAAAGGATATCAACAGGGGAGCACAGATACGCAGTATTTT
>TRBD2|few|TRBJ2-2|TRBV5-1
CASSFGGSTANTGELFF
TGCGCCAGCAGCTTTGGCGGGAGCACCGCGAACACCGGGGAGCTGTTTTTT
>.|.|TRBJ2-7|TRBV2
CASARGRVYYEQYF
TGTGCCAGCGCGCGGGGTAGGGTCTACTACGAGCAGTACTTC
>TRBD1|.|TRBJ1-2|TRBV5-1
CASSLEGTGDGYGYTF
TGCGCCAGCAGCTTGGAGGGGACAGGGGACGGCTATGGCTACACCTTC
>.|.|TRBJ2-2|TRBV7-8
CGDMDSTGELFF
TGTGGCGATATGGACAGCACCGGGGAGCTGTTTTTT
>.|once|TRBJ2-2|TRBV27
CASSFPGPGELFF
TGTGCCAGCAGTTTTCCAGGGCCCGGGGAGCTGTTTTTT
>.|.|TRBJ2-7|TRBV27
CASSLHQAYEQYF
TGTGCCAGCAGTTTACACCAGGCCTACGAGCAGTACTTC
>.|.|TRBJ1-2|TRBV6-5
CASSTGHYGYTF
TGTGCCAGCAGTACAGGGCACTATGGCTACACCTTC
>TRBD1|.|TRBJ1-1|TRBV5-1
CASSFDRVNTEAFF
TGCGCCAGCAGCTTCGACAGGGTGAACACTGAAGCTTTCTTT
>.|.|TRBJ2-7|TRBV7-9
CASSLDPLEQYF
TGTGCCAGCAGCTTAGATCCCCTCGAGCAGTACTTC
>.|.|TRBJ1-4|TRBV12-5
CASGFSNEKLFF
TGTGCTAGTGGTTTCTCTAATGAAAAACTGTTTTTT
>.|.|TRBJ1-1|TRBV11-2
CASSLIQGWRTEAFF
TGTGCCAGCAGCTTAATACAGGGTTGGCGGACTGAAGCTTTCTTT
>.|.|TRBJ1-4|TRBV13
CASSTDRSEKLFF
TGTGCCAGCAGCACCGACAGGTCTGAAAAACTGTTTTTT
>TRBD1|.|TRBJ2-1|TRBV9
CASSVAGGHYNEQFF
TGTGCCAGCAGCGTAGCAGGGGGCCATTACAATGAGCAGTTCTTC
>TRBD1|.|TRBJ1-1|TRBV12-3/TRBV12-4
CASSTGARTEAFF
TGTGCCAGCAGCACAGGGGCCCGCACTGAAGCTTTCTTT
>.|.|TRBJ1-1|TRBV30
CAWSETEAAFF
TGTGCCTGGAGTGAAACGGAGGCGGCTTTCTTT
>.|.|TRBJ2-1|TRBV6-1
CASSEGQVRLF
TGTGCCAGCAGTGAAGGGCAGGTTCGGCTCTTC